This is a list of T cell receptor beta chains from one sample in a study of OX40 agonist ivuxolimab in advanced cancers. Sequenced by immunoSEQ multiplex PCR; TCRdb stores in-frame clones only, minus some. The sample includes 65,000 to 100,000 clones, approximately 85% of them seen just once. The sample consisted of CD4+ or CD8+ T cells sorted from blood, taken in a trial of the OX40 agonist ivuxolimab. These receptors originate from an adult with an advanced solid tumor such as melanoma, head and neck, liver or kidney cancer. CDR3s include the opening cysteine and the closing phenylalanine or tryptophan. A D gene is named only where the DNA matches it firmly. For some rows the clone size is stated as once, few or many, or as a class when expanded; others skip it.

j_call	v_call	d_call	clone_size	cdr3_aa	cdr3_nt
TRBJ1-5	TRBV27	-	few	CASSSTWGGSNQPQHF	TGTGCCAGCAGTTCTACTTGGGGGGGTAGCAATCAGCCCCAGCATTTT
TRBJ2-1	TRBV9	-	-	CASSALAAGYNEQFF	TGTGCCAGCAGCGCGCTAGCCGCTGGGTACAATGAGCAGTTCTTC
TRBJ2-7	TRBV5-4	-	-	CASSLDHNSYEQYF	TGTGCCAGCAGCTTGGATCACAACTCCTACGAGCAGTACTTC
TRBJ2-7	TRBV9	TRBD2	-	CASSVGTSTHYEQYF	TGTGCCAGCAGCGTAGGGACTAGCACACACTACGAGCAGTACTTC
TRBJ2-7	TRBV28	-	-	CASSLNRVSYEQYF	TGTGCCAGCAGTTTAAACAGGGTCTCCTACGAGCAGTACTTC
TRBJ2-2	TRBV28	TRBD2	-	CASSLEGLVGITGELFF	TGTGCCAGCAGTTTGGAGGGACTAGTCGGTATTACCGGGGAGCTGTTTTTT
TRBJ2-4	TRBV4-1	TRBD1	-	CASSQPRTGLAKNIQYF	TGCGCCAGCAGCCAACCCCGGACAGGGCTAGCCAAAAACATTCAGTACTTC
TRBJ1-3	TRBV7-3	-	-	CASSLTPRQASGNTIYF	TGTGCCAGCAGCTTAACGCCTAGACAGGCCTCTGGAAACACCATATATTTT
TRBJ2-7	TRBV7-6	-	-	CASSLQQISYEQYF	TGTGCCAGCAGCTTACAGCAGATTTCCTACGAGCAGTACTTC
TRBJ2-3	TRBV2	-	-	CASRGTYIRADTQYF	TGTGCCAGCAGGGGGACTTACATAAGGGCAGATACGCAGTATTTT
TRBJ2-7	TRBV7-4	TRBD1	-	CASSTRRDSYEQYF	TGTGCCAGCAGCACTAGACGGGACAGCTACGAGCAGTACTTC
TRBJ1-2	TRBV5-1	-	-	CASGGDYGYTF	TGCGCCAGCGGGGGCGACTATGGCTACACCTTC
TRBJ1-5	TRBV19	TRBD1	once	CASNRKGTGIQPQHF	TGTGCCAGTAACCGCAAGGGGACAGGGATTCAGCCCCAGCATTTT
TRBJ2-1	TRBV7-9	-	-	CASSLRGSYNEQFF	TGTGCCAGCAGCTTACGGGGCTCCTACAATGAGCAGTTCTTC
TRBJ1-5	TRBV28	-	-	CASRVSNQPQHF	TGTGCCAGCAGGGTAAGCAATCAGCCCCAGCATTTT
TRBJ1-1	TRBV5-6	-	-	CASSLGVGTEAFF	TGTGCCAGCAGCTTGGGGGTGGGGACTGAAGCTTTCTTT
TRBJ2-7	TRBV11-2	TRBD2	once	CASSMGEGQYF	TGTGCCAGCAGCATGGGGGAGGGGCAGTACTTC
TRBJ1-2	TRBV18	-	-	CASSQGQFYGYTF	TGTGCCAGCTCCCAGGGACAATTCTATGGCTACACCTTC
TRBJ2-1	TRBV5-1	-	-	CASRIDARAGEQFF	TGCGCCAGCCGGATAGATGCCAGGGCAGGTGAGCAGTTCTTC
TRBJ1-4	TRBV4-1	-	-	CASSQVLGGGEKLFF	TGCGCCAGCAGCCAAGTCCTCGGCGGGGGTGAAAAACTGTTTTTT
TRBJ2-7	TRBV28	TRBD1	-	CASRLGTGIPYEQYF	TGTGCCAGCAGACTTGGGACAGGGATCCCCTACGAGCAGTACTTC
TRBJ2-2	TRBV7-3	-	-	CASSFWSRADTGELFF	TGTGCCAGCAGCTTTTGGAGCAGGGCGGACACCGGGGAGCTGTTTTTT
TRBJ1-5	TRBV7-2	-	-	CASSLVGGTFGNQPQHF	TGTGCCAGCAGCTTAGTCGGAGGTACTTTCGGCAATCAGCCCCAGCATTTT
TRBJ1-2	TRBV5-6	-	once	CASSPGTELLGGYTF	TGTGCCAGCAGCCCCGGGACGGAACTTCTGGGTGGCTACACCTTC
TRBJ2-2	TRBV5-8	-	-	CASSSKDSPGELFF	TGTGCCAGCAGCTCCAAAGACAGCCCCGGGGAGCTGTTTTTT
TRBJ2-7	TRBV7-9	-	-	CASSSDWYEQYF	TGTGCCAGCAGCTCCGACTGGTACGAGCAGTACTTC
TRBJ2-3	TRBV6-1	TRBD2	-	CASSEELAGGPSDTQYF	TGTGCCAGCAGTGAAGAACTAGCGGGAGGGCCCTCAGATACGCAGTATTTT
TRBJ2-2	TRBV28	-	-	CASLKGQTNTGELFF	TGTGCCAGTCTAAAAGGGCAGACGAACACCGGGGAGCTGTTTTTT
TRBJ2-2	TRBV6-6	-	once	CASHGTGELFF	TGTGCCAGCCACGGCACCGGGGAGCTGTTTTTT
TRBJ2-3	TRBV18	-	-	CASSLLTDTQYF	TGTGCCAGCTCACTCCTCACAGATACGCAGTATTTT
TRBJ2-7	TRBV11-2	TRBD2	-	CASSLGLLAGESYEQYF	TGTGCCAGCAGCTTAGGTTTACTAGCGGGAGAGTCCTACGAGCAGTACTTC
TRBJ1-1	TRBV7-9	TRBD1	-	CASTHGTGQGTEAFF	TGTGCCAGCACCCACGGGACAGGGCAAGGAACTGAAGCTTTCTTT
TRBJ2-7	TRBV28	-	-	CASSSLSAVIYEQYF	TGTGCCAGCAGTTCACTGAGTGCCGTGATCTACGAGCAGTACTTC
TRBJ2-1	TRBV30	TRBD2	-	CAWGLGNEQFF	TGTGCCTGGGGACTAGGGAATGAGCAGTTCTTC
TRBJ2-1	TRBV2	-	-	CASSVSRNNEQFF	TGTGCCAGCAGTGTCTCAAGAAACAATGAGCAGTTCTTC
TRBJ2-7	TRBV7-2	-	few	CASSLAPGTSYEQYF	TGTGCCAGCAGCTTAGCGCCAGGGACCTCCTACGAGCAGTACTTC
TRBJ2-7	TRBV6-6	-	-	CASSWGPSFTYEQYF	TGTGCCAGCAGTTGGGGACCGTCCTTTACCTACGAGCAGTACTTC
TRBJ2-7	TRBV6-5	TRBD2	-	CASSTGLARYEQYF	TGTGCCAGCAGTACCGGACTAGCGCGCTACGAGCAGTACTTC
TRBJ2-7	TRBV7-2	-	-	CASSMSLGIFGEQYF	TGTGCCAGCAGCATGTCCTTAGGGATTTTTGGCGAGCAGTACTTC
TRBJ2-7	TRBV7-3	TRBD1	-	CASSLTGTGVYEQYF	TGTGCCAGCAGCTTAACCGGGACAGGGGTCTACGAGCAGTACTTC
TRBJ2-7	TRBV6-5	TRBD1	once	CASGTGLHEQYF	TGTGCCAGCGGGACAGGGCTTCACGAGCAGTACTTC
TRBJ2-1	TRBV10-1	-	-	CASSEDGDNEQFF	TGCGCCAGCAGTGAGGACGGGGACAATGAGCAGTTCTTC
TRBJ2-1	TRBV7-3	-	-	CASSLMGSKDEQFF	TGTGCCAGCAGCTTAATGGGGTCGAAAGATGAGCAGTTCTTC
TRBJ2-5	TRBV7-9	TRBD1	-	CASSLVPGTGWVSQETQYF	TGTGCCAGCAGCTTGGTGCCCGGGACAGGGTGGGTTTCACAAGAGACCCAGTACTTC
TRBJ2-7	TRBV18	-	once	CASSRWSGDAYEQYF	TGTGCCAGCTCACGTTGGTCAGGGGACGCCTACGAGCAGTACTTC
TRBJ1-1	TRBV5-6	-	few	CASSDARQTEAFF	TGTGCCAGCAGCGATGCGAGACAGACTGAAGCTTTCTTT
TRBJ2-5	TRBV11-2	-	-	CASRNIQETQYF	TGTGCCAGCAGGAACATCCAAGAGACCCAGTACTTC
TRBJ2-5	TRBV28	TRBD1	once	CASTIPGGAEETQYF	TGTGCCAGCACAATCCCAGGGGGCGCAGAAGAGACCCAGTACTTC
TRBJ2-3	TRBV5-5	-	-	CASSLWGVTDTQYF	TGTGCCAGCAGCTTGTGGGGAGTTACAGATACGCAGTATTTT
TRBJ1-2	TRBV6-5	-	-	CASSYRTDGYGYTF	TGTGCCAGCAGTTACAGGACAGACGGTTATGGCTACACCTTC
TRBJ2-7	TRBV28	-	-	CASSPLGQGSEQYF	TGTGCCAGCAGCCCCCTTGGTCAGGGGAGCGAGCAGTACTTC